Presented here are 13 T cell receptor beta chains from one specimen sequenced in a study of OX40 agonist ivuxolimab in advanced cancers. Generated by immunoSEQ multiplex PCR, the TCRdb table keeps only in-frame clones and is missing some. The profile shows over 75,000 clones, roughly 89% of them singletons. Here the sequenced sample was CD4+ or CD8+ T cells sorted from blood, taken in a trial of the OX40 agonist ivuxolimab. These receptor sequences come from an adult with an advanced solid tumor such as melanoma, head and neck, liver or kidney cancer.

The rearrangement uses TRBV2 and TRBJ1-2; D gene ambiguous. CDR3 length equals 11 residues. In germline, CDR1 is SNHLY, CDR2 FYNNEI. V lost 8 bases and J lost 2, with 6 bases in between. As DNA, the CDR3 is TGTGCCAGCGGACGGAACTATGGCTACACCTTC. It specifies CASGRNYGYTF.

As concerns this clone: A junction boundary mismatches the germline segment, possibly from a read error. J is TRBJ2-6 and V is TRBV7-7, with unresolved D. From germline, CDR1 is SSHAT and CDR2 FNYEAQ (reference sequence). The CDR3 spans 18 residues. CDR3 protein: CASSTLAGDRSGANVLTF. As DNA, the CDR3 is TGTGCTAGCAGCACCTTGGCTGGCGATCGGTCTGGGGCCAACGTCCTGACTTTC.

V gene TRBV27 combines with J gene TRBJ2-7, with D hard to call. CDR3 length equals 13 residues. The germline gives CDR1 MNHEY, CDR2 SMNVEV (reference sequence). Between the trimmed V and J ends, which lost 4 bases and 5 bases, there was a span of 12 bases. CDR3: CASSYGVADEQYF. CDR3 nucleotides: TGTGCCAGCAGTTACGGAGTTGCGGACGAGCAGTACTTC.

The chain carries TRBV18 and TRBJ2-5, with D possibly matching TRBD1 (5 bases). V was pared by 2 bases and J by 5 bases, with 18 bases between. The CDR3 consists of 16 residues. The germline V gene has CDR1 KGHSH and CDR2 LQKENI. The DNA of the CDR3 is TGTGCCAGCTCACCAGGAGTGGGGCCTAGATGGGAGACCCAGTACTTC. The encoded protein is CASSPGVGPRWETQYF.

The V and J genes are TRBV11-3 and TRBJ1-1; D unresolved. From germline, CDR1 is SGHNT and CDR2 YENEEA. V lost 0 bases to trimming and J lost 6 bases, with 14 bases between them. CDR3 size: 15 residues. The DNA for the CDR3 is TGTGCCAGCAGCTTAGATTGGGAGAGAAGGTCTGAAGCTTTCTTT. Translating it yields CASSLDWERRSEAFF.

The chain has TRBV6-1 and TRBJ2-1; D gene ambiguous. The germline V gene has CDR1 MNHNS and CDR2 SASEGT. Trimming removed 1 base at V and 7 bases at J, with 5 bases between. The length of the CDR3 is 12 residues. CDR3 sequence reads: CASSEVGNEQFF. The CDR3 region has the DNA TGTGCCAGCAGTGAAGTCGGTAATGAGCAGTTCTTC.

This sequence joins TRBV7-9 and TRBJ1-3; D may be TRBD1 (6 bases). The CDR3 spans 18 residues. With 4 bases removed from V and 2 bases from J, the gap between germline ends came to 21 bases. Germline CDR1 reads SEHNR; CDR2 reads FQNEAQ (reference sequence). The CDR3 is CASSSQKGDRRTGNTIYF. The CDR3 DNA follows: TGTGCCAGCAGCTCCCAAAAGGGTGACAGGAGGACTGGAAACACCATATATTTT.

This clone has just one count. A read error is likely here: a far larger clone is one base away. At the DNA level, this CDR3 is encoded by other sequences in the same sample as well. The chain is built from TRBV4-1 and TRBJ2-7; 8 bases match TRBD2. V shed 0 bases, J shed 0 bases, and the junction held 1 base outside the gene matches. The CDR3 runs to 15 residues. The V gene's germline CDR1 is MGHRA and CDR2 YSYEKL. CDR3 nucleotide sequence: TGCGCCAGCAGCCAAGATCTAGCGGGCTCCTACGAGCAGTACTTC. Translation: CASSQDLAGSYEQYF.

This chain connects TRBV6-6 to TRBJ2-3; D is possibly TRBD2 (5 bases). The germline V and J ends were trimmed by 2 bases and 4 bases, with 7 bases remaining between them. The V gene's germline CDR1 is MNHNY and CDR2 SVGAGI (reference sequence). The CDR3 is 13 amino acids. The CDR3 bases are TGTGCCAGCAGTTACCGGGGATCAGATACGCAGTATTTT. Amino acid sequence: CASSYRGSDTQYF.

This chain links TRBV9 with TRBJ1-2; 7 bases map to TRBD1. Per the germline V gene, CDR1 is SGDLS and CDR2 is YYNGEE. The ends lost 3 bases at V and 8 bases at J; junction bases unmatched: 13. This CDR3 is 15 amino acids long. The CDR3 protein is CASSAGTVILGGYTF. As DNA, the CDR3 is TGTGCCAGCAGCGCCGGGACAGTGATTTTAGGCGGCTACACCTTC.

This clone was found once. The gene calls are TRBV7-3 and TRBJ2-1; the match to TRBD2 covers 12 bases. Germline CDR1 and CDR2: SGHTA and FQGTGA. This CDR3 has 17 amino acids. The ends lost 3 bases at V and 7 bases at J; junction bases unmatched: 10. CDR3 amino acids: CASSLIHLAGGPNEQFF. DNA for the CDR3: TGTGCCAGCAGCTTGATACACCTAGCGGGAGGGCCGAATGAGCAGTTCTTC. Complete variable domain (other parts from reference TRBV7-3 and TRBJ2-1): GAGVSQTPSNKVTEKGKYVELRCDPISGHTALYWYRQSLGQGPEFLIYFQGTGAADDSGLPNDRFFAVRPEGSVSTLKIQRTERGDSAVYLCASSLIHLAGGPNEQFFGPGTRLTVL.

The V call is TRBV10-1, the J call TRBJ2-5; TRBD1 might be the D (6 bases). Trimming removed 2 bases from V and 5 bases from J, with 9 bases in between. Germline V gives CDR1 WNHNN, CDR2 SYGVQD (reference sequence). This CDR3 comprises 13 residues. CDR3 sequence (DNA): TGCGCCAGCAGTGAGCAGGGGTGGGAGACCCAGTACTTC. It encodes CASSEQGWETQYF.

CDR3 region: CASSIEQVATEAFF. CDR3 bases: TGTGCCAGTAGTATAGAGCAGGTAGCCACTGAAGCTTTCTTT. The chain uses TRBV19 and TRBJ1-1; D call uncertain. The germline gives CDR1 LNHDA, CDR2 SQIVND (reference sequence). The CDR3 totals 14 residues. Trimming took off 0 bases at V and 4 bases at J, with 9 bases between the two ends.